Below are 10 T cell receptor beta chains sequenced from a single sample in a study of blood T cell repertoires in COVID-19. Only in-frame clones appear in the TCRdb table, and some are missing; sequencing was by immunoSEQ multiplex PCR. This sample has roughly 410,000 clones, with 70% to 90% found just once. Sequenced input: peripheral blood. All receptors derive from a man aged 40-49 years with acute or convalescent COVID-19.

V is TRBV6-5 and J is TRBJ1-6; possible D gene TRBD1, 5 bases. This CDR3 region has 14 residues. Germline V gives CDR1 MNHEY, CDR2 SVGAGI. Between the trimmed V and J ends, which lost 6 bases and 4 bases, there was a span of 10 bases. CDR3 in amino acids: CASRRGEYNSPLHF. CDR3 nucleotides: TGTGCCAGCAGGCGGGGGGAATATAATTCACCCCTCCACTTT.

The chain combines TRBV9 with TRBJ1-1; D call uncertain. The CDR3 is 15 residues long. V dropped 0 bases and J dropped 4 bases, with 13 bases sitting between them. Per the germline V gene, CDR1 is SGDLS and CDR2 is YYNGEE. The CDR3 coding sequence is TGTGCCAGCAGCGTAGTTTTGGACTTGACCACTGAAGCTTTCTTT. This gives the protein CASSVVLDLTTEAFF.

This chain uses TRBV20-1 with TRBJ2-7; perhaps TRBD2 as D (5 bases). Germline V gene lookup returns CDR1 DFQATT and CDR2 SNEGSKA (reference sequence). V lost 0 bases, J lost 7 bases, and 7 bases lay in between. CDR3 size: 11 residues. In nucleotides, the CDR3 is TGCAGTGCTAGAGACAGAGGGGAGCAGTACTTC. This encodes CSARDRGEQYF.

This chain joins TRBV30 and TRBJ2-7, with 7 positions matching TRBD1. CDR3 length equals 15 residues. V was clipped by 2 bases and J by 1 base; unmatched bases: 8. Per germline, CDR1 GTSNPN and CDR2 SVGIG (reference sequence). In nucleotides, the CDR3 is TGTGCCTGGAGTCGAGGGACAGCGCCTTCCTACGAGCAGTACTTC. Amino acids: CAWSRGTAPSYEQYF.

The genes are TRBV5-1 and TRBJ1-2; no clear D gene. Germline V gene sequence: CDR1 SGHRS, CDR2 YFSETQ. V lost 4 bases to trimming and J lost 5 bases, with 15 bases between them. This CDR3 region has 14 residues. The CDR3 reads CASSPQTEKYGYTF. CDR3 nucleotides: TGCGCCAGCAGCCCTCAAACAGAGAAATATGGCTACACCTTC.

Worth noting for this clone: Other DNA sequences from this sample encode an identical CDR3 as well. The J gene is TRBJ1-1, the V gene TRBV28; D uncertain. The V end lost 4 bases, the J end lost 2 bases, and 8 bases lay between the germline ends. In germline, CDR1 is MDHEN, CDR2 SYDVKM. The CDR3 spans 13 residues. This CDR3 reads CASSSVRNTEAFF. The CDR3, as DNA: TGTGCCAGCAGTTCGGTACGTAACACTGAAGCTTTCTTT.

In nucleotides, the CDR3 is TGTGCCAGCAGGTCCGGGACAGCTAACTATGGCTACACCTTC. Its protein is CASRSGTANYGYTF. The chain carries TRBV7-9 and TRBJ1-2; the match to TRBD1 covers 7 bases. After removal of 6 bases from V and 0 bases from J, the junction contained 4 bases not matched to a gene. Germline CDR1 is SEHNR and CDR2 is FQNEAQ (reference sequence). This CDR3 has 14 amino acids.

This rearrangement joins TRBV28 to TRBJ2-5, with D maybe TRBD2 (7 bases). From germline, CDR1 is MDHEN and CDR2 SYDVKM. Deletions cut 3 bases from V and 3 bases from J, with 11 bases between. CDR3 size: 14 residues. CDR3 sequence (DNA): TGTGCCAGCAGTTTCCTAGGGGGGGAAGAGACCCAGTACTTC. Its protein is CASSFLGGEETQYF.

The gene calls are TRBV7-2 and TRBJ2-7, with D possibly matching TRBD1 (5 bases). The germline CDR1 and CDR2 sequences are SGHTA and FQGNSA. V was cut by 1 base and J by 1 base, with 20 bases left in between. This CDR3 region has 18 residues. The CDR3 DNA sequence: TGTGCCAGCAGCTTAGACGTCGCAGGGATAACGATTTCCTACGAGCAGTACTTC. It translates to CASSLDVAGITISYEQYF.

CDR3 loop: CASSQELLQPSGYTF. The CDR3 bases are TGCGCCAGCAGCCAAGAATTGCTACAGCCGAGTGGCTACACCTTC. V gene TRBV4-3 combines with J gene TRBJ1-2; D gene unclear. The CDR3 covers 15 residues. Per the germline V gene, CDR1 is LGHNA and CDR2 is YSLEER. With 0 bases removed from V and 7 bases from J, the gap between germline ends came to 15 bases.